This T cell receptor (beta chain) emerged from a study of technical replicates of blood from several donors. The repertoire was sequenced with immunoSEQ multiplex PCR; TCRdb's copy has only in-frame clones and lacks some. The sample yields 78,000 or so clones, 75% to 90% seen once. This TCR derives from a human donor in good health. The specimen was T cells isolated from PBMCs.

CDR3 amino acids: CAWSLGAPSYEQYF. In nucleotides, the CDR3 is TGTGCCTGGAGTTTAGGGGCTCCCTCCTACGAGCAGTACTTC. The chain uses TRBV30 and TRBJ2-7; weak D call: TRBD1 (5 bases). Trimming took 2 bases from V and 0 from J, leaving 11 bases between them. CDR3 length equals 14 residues. Germline CDR1 reads GTSNPN; CDR2 reads SVGIG (reference sequence).